This T cell receptor (beta chain) was recorded in a study of human T cells and chemical hapten exposure. For the study at large: Patch tests applied 0.01% DPC to the upper back and were scored after 6 days. Alopecia areata, totalis and universalis patients, mostly female, were included.

Time point given: patch test 1, 2 weeks after DPC sensitization. Treatment in this sample: therapeutic diphenylcyclopropenone sensitization with weekly scalp DPC. It was unfractionated whole blood from which total RNA was extracted. Ten or more counts support this clonotype. Study processing details: A typical sample had some 95,000 TCRs, with roughly 23,224 to 690,600 overall. TCRdb re-called the RACE reads through MiXCR, storing one row per CDR3 protein. For this entry, the V and J calls and clone size follow TCRdb and not the study's own pipeline. The table shows about 380,000 distinct CDR3 sequences, with approximately 5.1% occurring only once. This specimen was whole blood, taken in connection with sensitization to the hapten diphenylcyclopropenone (DPC). The sequence was obtained from a woman between 45 and 60 years old with alopecia areata. Some clones in this sample may be carry-over from other donors' samples.

The DNA of the CDR3 is TGTGCCAGCACTAAACCGACCGGGACCGTGAACACTGAAGCTTTCTTT. The encoded protein is CASTKPTGTVNTEAFF. The chain uses TRBV6-1 and TRBJ1-1; D is perhaps TRBD1 (5 bases). This CDR3 has 16 amino acids. V was trimmed by 7 bases and J by 0 bases, leaving 18 bases between them. CDR1 is MNHNS and CDR2 is SASEGT in the germline V gene.